This entry lists 25 T cell receptor beta chains sequenced from one sample in a study of blood T cell repertoires in COVID-19. TCRdb's copy holds only in-frame clones and misses some; the assay was immunoSEQ multiplex PCR. The profile shows some 35,000 clones, 80% of them singletons. Sequenced sample: peripheral blood. The receptors were sampled from a man older than 75 with acute or convalescent COVID-19.

CDR3 amino acids: CASSPRSWGDQPQHF. The CDR3 nucleotides read TGTGCCAGCAGTCCTCGTTCGTGGGGGGATCAGCCCCAGCATTTT. The chain combines TRBV27 with TRBJ1-5, with a weak D call TRBD1 (5 bases). Trimming pared 5 bases from V and 5 bases from J, leaving 16 bases between. The CDR3 covers 15 residues. Germline CDR1 MNHEY, CDR2 SMNVEV (reference sequence).

The chain recombines TRBV5-5 with TRBJ2-6; 10 nucleotides match TRBD2. The CDR3 totals 18 residues. Trimming cost V 4 bases and J 1 base; bases outside gene matches: 8. In germline, CDR1 is SGHKS, CDR2 YYEKEE (reference sequence). The CDR3, as DNA: TGTGCCAGCAGCCCCAGGCTAGCGGGAGTTTCTGGGGCCAACGTCCTGACTTTC. Its translation is CASSPRLAGVSGANVLTF. Based on the CDR3 plus reference TRBV5-5 and TRBJ2-6, the full variable domain is DAGVTQSPTHLIKTRGQQVTLRCSPISGHKSVSWYQQVLGQGPQFIFQYYEKEERGRGNFPDRFSARQFPNYSSELNVNALLLGDSALYLCASSPRLAGVSGANVLTFGAGSRLTVL.

The V and J genes are TRBV19 and TRBJ1-2; perhaps TRBD1 as D (5 bases). Germline CDR1 is LNHDA and CDR2 is SQIVND (reference sequence). The CDR3 consists of 18 residues. Trimming shortened V by 0 bases and J by 0 bases, and 17 bases separated the two germline ends. The CDR3 DNA reads as TGTGCCAGTAGTATAGATCTGGCAGGGCGAATTACTAACTATGGCTACACCTTC. This gives the protein CASSIDLAGRITNYGYTF.

This chain's CDR3 is CASSYSTSGGGWETQYF. Here the CDR3 DNA reads TGTGCCAGCAGTTACTCTACTAGCGGGGGTGGCTGGGAGACCCAGTACTTC. The V gene is TRBV6-2 or TRBV6-3, the J gene TRBJ2-5; TRBD2 matches at 11 bases. The CDR3 contains 17 residues. V shed 0 bases and J 5 bases; nucleotides not matched to a gene: 8. Germline CDR1 reads MNHEY; CDR2 reads SVGEGT.

This rearrangement joins TRBV18 to TRBJ2-2; 8 nucleotides match TRBD1. Germline V gives CDR1 KGHSH, CDR2 LQKENI. Germline trimming cut 6 bases from V and 5 bases from J; bases unmatched to any gene: 8. CDR3 length equals 15 residues. CDR3 sequence: CASSRNRGETGELFF. The CDR3 nucleotides read TGTGCCAGCTCGAGGAACAGGGGGGAAACCGGGGAGCTGTTTTTT.

The J gene is TRBJ2-3, the V gene TRBV25-1, with 8 bases identical to TRBD2. The CDR3 consists of 15 residues. Trimming at V came to 6 bases and at J to 2 bases, leaving 7 bases not matched to a gene. The germline V gene encodes CDR1 MGHDK and CDR2 SYGVNS. CDR3 amino acids: CASRSTSGYTDTQYF. CDR3 nucleotide sequence: TGTGCCAGCAGATCAACTAGCGGTTACACAGATACGCAGTATTTT.

V gene TRBV6-2 or TRBV6-3 combines with J gene TRBJ2-7, with 7 bases matching TRBD2. Germline V gene sequence: CDR1 MNHEY, CDR2 SVGEGT. Germline trimming cut 0 bases from V and 0 bases from J; bases unmatched to any gene: 2. The CDR3 spans 15 residues. The CDR3 DNA is TGTGCCAGCAGTTACTCGGGAGGGAGCTCCTACGAGCAGTACTTC. Protein sequence: CASSYSGGSSYEQYF.

The genes are TRBV7-2 and TRBJ2-7; perhaps TRBD1 as D (5 bases). From germline, CDR1 is SGHTA and CDR2 FQGNSA. The V gene lost 4 bases and the J gene lost 5 bases, with 9 bases spanning the gap. CDR3 length equals 12 residues. CDR3 residues: CASSSGYHEQYF. CDR3 sequence (DNA): TGTGCCAGCAGCTCAGGGTACCACGAGCAGTACTTC.

The rearrangement uses TRBV3-1 (or the pseudogene TRBV3-2) and TRBJ2-7; 7 bases are a match to TRBD1. This CDR3 contains 14 residues. Germline CDR1 reads LGHDT; CDR2 reads YNNKEL (reference sequence). Unmatched junction bases numbered 3, after V lost 1 base and J lost 3 bases. This CDR3 reads CASSQGPGGYEQYF. CDR3 in DNA: TGTGCCAGCAGCCAAGGCCCAGGGGGCTACGAGCAGTACTTC.

V and J are TRBV5-1 and TRBJ2-2, with TRBD1 matching 8 bases. Germline V gene sequence: CDR1 SGHRS, CDR2 YFSETQ. J lost 1 base, V lost 2 bases, and 4 bases had no gene match. CDR3 length equals 16 residues. CDR3: CASSLTGGGNTGELFF. The CDR3 DNA follows: TGCGCCAGCAGCTTAACAGGGGGAGGGAACACCGGGGAGCTGTTTTTT.

The V gene is TRBV11-1, the J gene TRBJ2-2; 9 nucleotides line up with TRBD1. CDR1 SGHAT and CDR2 FQDESV come from the germline V gene (reference sequence). The CDR3 sequence is 15 residues long. The ends lost 5 bases at V and 1 base at J; junction bases unmatched: 2. CDR3 nucleotide sequence: TGTGCCAGCAGCCGACAGGGGGTGAACACCGGGGAGCTGTTTTTT. Translating gives CASSRQGVNTGELFF.

The chain employs TRBV1 and TRBJ1-1; the tabulated D call, TRBD1, remains unverified against the DNA. TRBV1 represents a pseudogene. The CDR3 is 13 residues long. DNA of the CDR3: TGCACCAGCAGTCACGGACAGCATACTGAAGCTTTCTTT. The encoded protein is CTSSHGQHTEAFF.

This clone turned up a few times. The rearrangement joins TRBV6-1 to TRBJ2-2, with 10 bases that match TRBD2. The CDR3 loop spans 15 amino acids. Germline CDR1 and CDR2: MNHNS and SASEGT. The ends lost 5 bases at V and 0 bases at J; junction bases unmatched: 0. CDR3 loop: CASSLAGANTGELFF. In DNA, the CDR3 is TGTGCCAGCAGTCTAGCGGGAGCGAACACCGGGGAGCTGTTTTTT.

In its sample, this clone was seen once. The chain has TRBV19 and TRBJ2-1; the match to TRBD1 covers 7 bases. The CDR3 length is 15 residues. Germline-derived CDR1 and CDR2 are LNHDA and SQIVND (reference sequence). V was pared by 1 base and J by 6 bases, with 6 bases of the junction left unmatched. CDR3 DNA sequence: TGTGCCAGTAGTATAGTCGGACAGGTGGGCAATGAGCAGTTCTTC. This codes for CASSIVGQVGNEQFF.

This chain connects TRBV6-5 to TRBJ2-7; 9 bases agree with TRBD1. The V gene end was trimmed by 5 bases and the J gene end by 7 bases; junction bases not matched to a gene: 6. The CDR3 has 13 residues. Per germline, CDR1 MNHEY and CDR2 SVGAGI. The CDR3 loop reads CASSRTGGREQYF. In DNA, the CDR3 is TGTGCCAGCAGTCGCACAGGGGGCCGTGAGCAGTACTTC.

V gene TRBV25-1 combines with J gene TRBJ1-3; the match to TRBD1 covers 10 bases. The CDR3 extends over 17 amino acids. CDR1 is MGHDK, CDR2 SYGVNS, per germline. V dropped 8 bases and J dropped 0; count of bases not matched to a gene: 10. CDR3: CASAQGTGAPSGNTIYF. CDR3 nucleotide sequence: TGTGCCAGCGCCCAGGGGACAGGGGCCCCCTCTGGAAACACCATATATTTT.

The chain is built from TRBV11-3 and TRBJ2-2; D not certain. CDR1 is SGHNT, CDR2 YENEEA, per germline. The CDR3 has 13 residues. V dropped 4 bases and J dropped 5 bases, with 8 bases sitting between them. CDR3 amino acids: CASSSIVTGELFF. CDR3 sequence (DNA): TGTGCCAGCAGCTCAATAGTGACCGGGGAGCTGTTTTTT.

V and J are TRBV7-2 and TRBJ1-6; the D gene is possibly TRBD1 (6 bases). V was cut by 0 bases and J by 0 bases, with 12 bases left in between. Germline CDR1 SGHTA, CDR2 FQGNSA. CDR3 size: 18 residues. CDR3 nucleotide sequence: TGTGCCAGCAGCTTAGCGGGGACAAAGAGCTCCTATAATTCACCCCTCCACTTT. Its protein is CASSLAGTKSSYNSPLHF.

V is TRBV7-6 and J is TRBJ2-1; TRBD1 might be the D (5 bases). Per germline, CDR1 SGHVS and CDR2 FNYEAQ. The V end was cut by 4 bases, the J end by 0 bases, with 16 bases between. The CDR3 consists of 17 residues. The chain's CDR3 is CASSSTQQVSSYNEQFF. The CDR3 DNA is TGTGCCAGCAGCTCAACCCAACAGGTGAGCTCCTACAATGAGCAGTTCTTC.

This clone was counted once. The chain is built from TRBV20-1 and TRBJ2-3, with 7 bases lining up with TRBD2. The CDR3 has 15 residues. Germline CDR1 is DFQATT and CDR2 is SNEGSKA (reference sequence). The ends lost 3 bases at V and 3 bases at J; junction bases unmatched: 9. The CDR3 reads CSASPGGIMTDTQYF. CDR3 nucleotide sequence: TGCAGTGCTAGTCCGGGGGGAATCATGACAGATACGCAGTATTTT.

The chain carries TRBV4-1 and TRBJ1-1; no definite D call. V was clipped by 0 bases and J by 1 base, with 3 bases between them. Germline CDR1 and CDR2: MGHRA and YSYEKL. The CDR3 totals 13 residues. CDR3 DNA: TGCGCCAGCAGCCAAGAGCGGAACACTGAAGCTTTCTTT. Translating gives CASSQERNTEAFF.

The chain couples TRBV5-5 to TRBJ2-1, with 8 bases fitting TRBD1. This CDR3 has 14 amino acids. Looked up from germline, CDR1 is SGHKS and CDR2 is YYEKEE (reference sequence). J was trimmed by 4 bases and V by 4 bases; bases with no gene match: 4. CDR3 protein: CASSVRQGYNEQFF. As DNA, the CDR3 is TGTGCCAGCAGCGTCCGACAGGGGTACAATGAGCAGTTCTTC.

The chain is built from TRBV7-2 and TRBJ1-5; TRBD1 matches at 7 bases. Per germline, CDR1 SGHTA and CDR2 FQGNSA. This CDR3 contains 15 residues. With V trimmed by 3 bases and J by 5 bases, 7 bases remained unmatched. The CDR3 DNA follows: TGTGCCAGCAGCTTTCGACAGGGCCCCGATCAGCCCCAGCATTTT. Its translation is CASSFRQGPDQPQHF.

This clone was seen only a few times. The V and J genes are TRBV6-5 and TRBJ2-7; D perhaps matches TRBD1 (6 bases). Germline V gene lookup returns CDR1 MNHEY and CDR2 SVGAGI. V shed 0 bases and J shed 2 bases, with 11 bases lying between them. The CDR3 has 15 amino acids. This chain's CDR3 is CASSYSPGTPYEQYF. For the CDR3, the DNA is TGTGCCAGCAGTTACTCGCCCGGGACACCCTACGAGCAGTACTTC.

This chain links TRBV7-6 with TRBJ1-2; 8 nucleotides line up with TRBD1. V shed 4 bases, J shed 6 bases, and the junction held 7 bases outside the gene matches. Germline V gene sequence: CDR1 SGHVS, CDR2 FNYEAQ. The CDR3 loop spans 14 amino acids. Here the CDR3 DNA reads TGTGCCAGCAGCTCCGGACAGGGTTTGGATGGCTACACCTTC. This codes for CASSSGQGLDGYTF.